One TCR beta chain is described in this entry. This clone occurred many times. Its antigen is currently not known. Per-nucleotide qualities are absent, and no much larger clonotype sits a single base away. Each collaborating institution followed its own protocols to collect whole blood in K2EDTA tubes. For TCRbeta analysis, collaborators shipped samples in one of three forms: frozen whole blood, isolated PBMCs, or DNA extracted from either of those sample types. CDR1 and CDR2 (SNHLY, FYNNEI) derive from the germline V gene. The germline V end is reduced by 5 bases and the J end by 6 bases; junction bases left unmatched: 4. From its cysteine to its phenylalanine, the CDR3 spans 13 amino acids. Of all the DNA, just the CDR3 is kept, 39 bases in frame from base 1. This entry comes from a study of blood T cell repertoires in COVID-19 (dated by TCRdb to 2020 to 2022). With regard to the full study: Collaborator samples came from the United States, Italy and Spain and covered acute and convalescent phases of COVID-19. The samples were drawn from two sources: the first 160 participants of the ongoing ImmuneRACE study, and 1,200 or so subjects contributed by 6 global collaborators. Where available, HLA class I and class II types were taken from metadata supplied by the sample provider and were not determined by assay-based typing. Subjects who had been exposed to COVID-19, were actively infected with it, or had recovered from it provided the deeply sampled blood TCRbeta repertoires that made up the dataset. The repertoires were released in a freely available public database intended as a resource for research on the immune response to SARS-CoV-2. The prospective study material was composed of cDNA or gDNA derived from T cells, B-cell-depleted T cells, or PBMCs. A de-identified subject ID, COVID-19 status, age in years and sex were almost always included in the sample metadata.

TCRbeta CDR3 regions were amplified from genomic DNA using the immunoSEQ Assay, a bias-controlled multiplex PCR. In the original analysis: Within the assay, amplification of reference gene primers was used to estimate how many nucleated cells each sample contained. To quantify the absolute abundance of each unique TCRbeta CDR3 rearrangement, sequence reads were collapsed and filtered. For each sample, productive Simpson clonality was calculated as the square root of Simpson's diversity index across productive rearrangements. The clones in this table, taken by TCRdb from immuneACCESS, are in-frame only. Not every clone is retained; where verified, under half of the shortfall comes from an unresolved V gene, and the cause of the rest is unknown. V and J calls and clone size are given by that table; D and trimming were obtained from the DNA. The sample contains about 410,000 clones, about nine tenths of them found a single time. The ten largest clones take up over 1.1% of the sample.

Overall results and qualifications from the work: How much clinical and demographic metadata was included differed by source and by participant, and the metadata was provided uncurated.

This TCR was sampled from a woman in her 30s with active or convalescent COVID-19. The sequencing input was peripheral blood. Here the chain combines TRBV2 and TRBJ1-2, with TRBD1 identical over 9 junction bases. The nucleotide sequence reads TGTGCCAGCAGTTCCGGGACAGGGAATGGCTACACCTTC. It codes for CASSSGTGNGYTF.